A single T cell receptor (beta chain) is shown here with its context. Between the trimmed V and J ends, which lost 5 bases and 3 bases, there was a span of 8 bases. The CDR3 runs 14 residues. Germline CDR1 SEHNR, CDR2 FQNEAQ (reference sequence). The data are from a study of CDR3 diversity in severe acne. TCRdb reanalysed the PCR reads using MiXCR and keeps one entry per CDR3 protein. This repertoire shows some 85,000 distinct CDR3 sequences, around 54% found once; its top ten account for around 10%. The source is a male donor with severe acne vulgaris. J is TRBJ1-6 and V is TRBV7-9; a possible D gene is TRBD1 (6 bases). The sequencing input was blood. The DNA for the CDR3 is TGTGCCAGCAGCCCGGGACACTATAATTCACCCCTCCACTTT. This encodes CASSPGHYNSPLHF.